This entry lists 3 T cell receptor beta chains sequenced from one sample in a study of post-analysis software for immune sequencing data (dated by TCRdb to between 2015 and 2017). Overall study outcomes, separate from this receptor: Significantly higher frequencies in patients than in controls were found for several TRBV segments, including TRBV5-6, TRBV5-1 and TRBV20-1.

No cognate antigen is known for these TCRs. The library was generated by PCR. Sequencing was performed on an Illumina HiSeq 2500. Unique molecular identifiers were incorporated into TCR beta cDNA libraries to reduce PCR and sequencing biases. TCRdb reran the public reads through fastp at Q25 and MiXCR, keeping productive beta chains. All rows with the same CDR3 protein become a single entry with the most common DNA and genes. The table for this sample lists 820,000 or so distinct CDR3 sequences; around 53% of them were counted only once. Jointly, the top ten make up 4% to 5.5% of the sample. The sample was blood. These receptors were obtained from a girl between 10 and 17 years old with multiple sclerosis.

The gene calls are TRBV20-1 and TRBJ2-1; 7 nucleotides match TRBD2. The CDR3 sequence is 16 residues long. Unmatched junction bases numbered 11, after V lost 3 bases and J lost 3 bases. Germline-derived CDR1 and CDR2 are DFQATT and SNEGSKA (reference sequence). The CDR3 reads CSASQSGTNNYNEQFF. The CDR3 DNA is TGCAGTGCTAGTCAGAGTGGGACTAATAACTACAATGAGCAGTTCTTC.

This clonotype has more than one count but fewer than ten. The chain uses TRBV10-3 and TRBJ2-1; D tentatively fits TRBD1 or TRBD2 (5 bases each). V dropped 8 bases and J dropped 6 bases, with 11 bases sitting between them. Germline CDR1 ENHRY, CDR2 SYGVKD. The CDR3 is made up of 12 amino acids. The CDR3 region is CAIGTGFNEQFF. The CDR3 DNA sequence: TGTGCCATCGGGACGGGGTTCAATGAGCAGTTCTTC.

The chain has TRBV20-1 and TRBJ2-5; TRBD2 agrees at 9 bases. This CDR3 has 18 amino acids. Germline CDR1 reads DFQATT; CDR2 reads SNEGSKA (reference sequence). Losses at the gene ends were 3 bases for V and 0 bases for J; bases not matched to a gene: 14. The CDR3 DNA follows: TGCAGTGCTAGGACGACTACTATTAGCGGGAGTCACCAAGAGACCCAGTACTTC. It yields the protein CSARTTTISGSHQETQYF.